This paragraph covers one TCR beta chain sequence. Clones were sequenced by immunoSEQ multiplex PCR, and TCRdb holds only the in-frame ones, with some missing. The data contain approximately 170,000 clones, around 90% of them singletons. The sample belongs to a study of control samples from healthy donors and cancer patients. Germline V gene sequence: CDR1 MNHEY, CDR2 SVGAGI. V was trimmed by 7 bases and J by 2 bases, leaving 17 bases between them. The CDR3 contains 15 residues. This chain connects TRBV6-5 to TRBJ2-5; D is perhaps TRBD2 (7 bases). Input material: blood. This TCR was recovered from a woman between 25 and 40 years old in good health. The chain's CDR3 is CASKQGGGTQETQYF. CDR3 in DNA: TGTGCCAGCAAACAGGGAGGGGGTACTCAAGAGACCCAGTACTTC.